These T cell receptor beta chains were read from a single sample in a study of T-cell reconstitution after alpha-beta-depleted transplantation in children. TCRdb reprocessed the PCR reads with MiXCR, giving one entry per CDR3 protein. The sample includes 200,000 to 250,000 distinct CDR3 sequences, 12% of them seen just once. This specimen was PBMCs from the stem cell graft donor, taken from the stem cell graft. The receptors here all came from a human donor who donated a stem cell graft to a child with acute lymphoblastic leukemia. CDR3s include the opening cysteine and the closing phenylalanine or tryptophan. The D gene is left open where the match is weak. Size is stated for part of the rows, as once, few or many counts, or as a class when the clone is expanded.

abundance: many
v_gene: TRBV3-1
j_gene: TRBJ1-1
d_gene: -
CDR3nt: TGTGCCAGCAGCCACACCAGCACTGAAGCTTTCTTT
CDR3aa: CASSHTSTEAFF

abundance: many
v_gene: TRBV5-5
j_gene: TRBJ1-5
d_gene: TRBD1
CDR3nt: TGTGCCAGCAGCTTTGACAGGGGAACGGGCAATCAGCCCCAGCATTTT
CDR3aa: CASSFDRGTGNQPQHF

abundance: many
v_gene: TRBV12-3/TRBV12-4
j_gene: TRBJ1-1
d_gene: -
CDR3nt: TGTGCCACCCTACTGGTGCCCCCTGAAGCTTTCTTT
CDR3aa: CATLLVPPEAFF

abundance: few
v_gene: TRBV29-1
j_gene: TRBJ1-2
d_gene: -
CDR3nt: TGCAGCGTTGAAACCTGGGGCGACGCTAACTATGGCTACACCTTC
CDR3aa: CSVETWGDANYGYTF

abundance: many
v_gene: TRBV4-3
j_gene: TRBJ1-3
d_gene: -
CDR3nt: TGCGCCAGCAGCCCGGGACACTCTGGAAACACCATATATTTT
CDR3aa: CASSPGHSGNTIYF

abundance: -
v_gene: TRBV4-3
j_gene: TRBJ2-6
d_gene: -
CDR3nt: TGCGCCAGCAGCCCCACCGGGCCCTGGGCCAACGGCCTGACTTTC
CDR3aa: CASSPTGPWANGLTF

abundance: few
v_gene: TRBV30
j_gene: TRBJ1-5
d_gene: -
CDR3nt: TGTGCCTGGAGTGTACAAGGAGGGCCGGGCAATCAGCCCCAGCATTTT
CDR3aa: CAWSVQGGPGNQPQHF

abundance: many
v_gene: TRBV6-5
j_gene: TRBJ2-3
d_gene: -
CDR3nt: TGTGCCAGCAGTTACTCAATCGGGAGTGGTAACACAGATACGCAGTATTTT
CDR3aa: CASSYSIGSGNTDTQYF

abundance: many
v_gene: TRBV7-2
j_gene: TRBJ1-5
d_gene: -
CDR3nt: TGTGCCAGCACCCCCGGGGGTAGCAATCAGCCCCAGCATTTT
CDR3aa: CASTPGGSNQPQHF

abundance: many
v_gene: TRBV6-1
j_gene: TRBJ2-1
d_gene: -
CDR3nt: TGTGCCAGCAGCGAAAATCCGAGGGACGTTTACAATGAGCAGTTCTTC
CDR3aa: CASSENPRDVYNEQFF

abundance: many
v_gene: TRBV29-1
j_gene: TRBJ2-4
d_gene: -
CDR3nt: TGCAGCGTCATAAGGGGGGGCAAAAACATTCAGTACTTC
CDR3aa: CSVIRGGKNIQYF

abundance: many
v_gene: TRBV7-9
j_gene: TRBJ2-7
d_gene: TRBD1
CDR3nt: TGTGCCAGCAGCTTAGGACAGGGCGAAGCGTACGAGCAGTACTTC
CDR3aa: CASSLGQGEAYEQYF

abundance: -
v_gene: TRBV4-2
j_gene: TRBJ2-7
d_gene: -
CDR3nt: TGTGCCAGCAGCCAACGGACAGCCATCTACGAGCAGTACTTC
CDR3aa: CASSQRTAIYEQYF

abundance: many
v_gene: TRBV6-1
j_gene: TRBJ2-7
d_gene: -
CDR3nt: TGTGCCAGCAGTGAGGAGGGAGTTCCCTACTACGAGCAGTACTTC
CDR3aa: CASSEEGVPYYEQYF

abundance: many
v_gene: TRBV20-1
j_gene: TRBJ1-1
d_gene: -
CDR3nt: TGCAGTGCTAGTAGGGACATGGGAGCCACTGAAGCTTTCTTT
CDR3aa: CSASRDMGATEAFF

abundance: many
v_gene: TRBV5-1
j_gene: TRBJ2-6
d_gene: -
CDR3nt: TGCGCCAGCAGCAGACGGGTCTCTGGGGCCAACGTCCTGACTTTC
CDR3aa: CASSRRVSGANVLTF

abundance: -
v_gene: TRBV4-2
j_gene: TRBJ2-6
d_gene: TRBD1
CDR3nt: TGTGCCAGCAGCCGGGACAGCTCTGGGGCCAACGTCCTGACTTTC
CDR3aa: CASSRDSSGANVLTF

abundance: many
v_gene: TRBV28
j_gene: TRBJ2-2
d_gene: -
CDR3nt: TGTGCCAGCAGTTTGAGTGAGTTGAACACCGGGGAGCTGTTTTTT
CDR3aa: CASSLSELNTGELFF

abundance: many
v_gene: TRBV5-1
j_gene: TRBJ1-5
d_gene: -
CDR3nt: TGCGCCAGCAGCCCAGGGGTTAGCAATCAGCCCCAGCATTTT
CDR3aa: CASSPGVSNQPQHF

abundance: many
v_gene: TRBV5-6
j_gene: TRBJ1-1
d_gene: -
CDR3nt: TGTGCCAGCAGCTTGGTACCGCAGGGGAACACTGAAGCTTTCTTT
CDR3aa: CASSLVPQGNTEAFF

abundance: many
v_gene: TRBV7-3
j_gene: TRBJ2-1
d_gene: TRBD2
CDR3nt: TGTGCCAGCAGCACTACTTCTAGCGGAGGGTACAATGAGCAGTTCTTC
CDR3aa: CASSTTSSGGYNEQFF

abundance: many
v_gene: TRBV19
j_gene: TRBJ2-2
d_gene: -
CDR3nt: TGTGCCAGTAGTATAGGGCGGACAGAGAACACCGGGGAGCTGTTTTTT
CDR3aa: CASSIGRTENTGELFF

abundance: many
v_gene: TRBV20-1
j_gene: TRBJ2-4
d_gene: TRBD1
CDR3nt: TGCAGTGCTAGAGAAACACAGGGGCAAAACATTCAGTACTTC
CDR3aa: CSARETQGQNIQYF

abundance: many
v_gene: TRBV27
j_gene: TRBJ2-1
d_gene: -
CDR3nt: TGTGCCAGCAGTTTAGAAGAGCGGACAAGCTCCTACAATGAGCAGTTCTTC
CDR3aa: CASSLEERTSSYNEQFF

abundance: few
v_gene: TRBV19
j_gene: TRBJ2-2
d_gene: -
CDR3nt: TGTGCCAGTAGTACTTCGACCCAGGCCGGGGAGCTGTTTTTT
CDR3aa: CASSTSTQAGELFF

abundance: many
v_gene: TRBV7-2
j_gene: TRBJ2-5
d_gene: -
CDR3nt: TGTGCCAGCAGCTTCTTGGCGCGCCTGCCTCAAGAGACCCAGTACTTC
CDR3aa: CASSFLARLPQETQYF

abundance: many
v_gene: TRBV6-5
j_gene: TRBJ2-3
d_gene: -
CDR3nt: TGTGCCAGCATCCCCGGGGGTCCTAGTGGCACAGATACGCAGTATTTT
CDR3aa: CASIPGGPSGTDTQYF

abundance: many
v_gene: TRBV11-1
j_gene: TRBJ1-5
d_gene: TRBD1
CDR3nt: TGTGCCAGCAGCTCGGTGGTCTCGGGACAGGAACTTTTCAATCAGCCCCAGCATTTT
CDR3aa: CASSSVVSGQELFNQPQHF

abundance: many
v_gene: TRBV15
j_gene: TRBJ2-1
d_gene: -
CDR3nt: TGTGCCACCAGCAGAGATCAGACCGCGAATGAGCAGTTCTTC
CDR3aa: CATSRDQTANEQFF

abundance: few
v_gene: TRBV7-9
j_gene: TRBJ1-1
d_gene: -
CDR3nt: TGTGCCAGCTCACCACAGGGACCCGGCACTGAAGCTTTCTTT
CDR3aa: CASSPQGPGTEAFF

abundance: -
v_gene: TRBV18
j_gene: TRBJ1-1
d_gene: -
CDR3nt: TGTGCCAGCTCACCCGAGGGTAATCGGAGAACTGAAGCTTTCTTT
CDR3aa: CASSPEGNRRTEAFF

abundance: -
v_gene: TRBV18
j_gene: TRBJ2-1
d_gene: -
CDR3nt: TGTGCCAGCTCACCACCCGCTGGGCCCCAGAGCTCCTACAATGAGCAGTTCTTC
CDR3aa: CASSPPAGPQSSYNEQFF

abundance: many
v_gene: TRBV5-1
j_gene: TRBJ2-1
d_gene: -
CDR3nt: TGCGCCAGCAGCTTGGAACTAACGGGGGACTTCGTGAGCGATGAGCAGTTCTTC
CDR3aa: CASSLELTGDFVSDEQFF

abundance: many
v_gene: TRBV6-2/TRBV6-3
j_gene: TRBJ2-7
d_gene: -
CDR3nt: TGTGCCAGCAGTTACGGGTACTCCTACGAGCAGTACTTC
CDR3aa: CASSYGYSYEQYF

abundance: -
v_gene: TRBV20-1
j_gene: TRBJ1-2
d_gene: -
CDR3nt: TGCAGTGTTCTACACAGTCGCCGCGGGCAGGGCTACACCTTC
CDR3aa: CSVLHSRRGQGYTF

abundance: many
v_gene: TRBV7-2
j_gene: TRBJ2-5
d_gene: TRBD2
CDR3nt: TGTGCCAGCAGCTTAGGAAGCGGGGGGGCCTCGGAGACCCAGTACTTC
CDR3aa: CASSLGSGGASETQYF

abundance: many
v_gene: TRBV11-2
j_gene: TRBJ2-3
d_gene: TRBD2
CDR3nt: TGTGCCAGCAGCCGTTCCCTGGGTGTGGCGGGAGGCCCCGCAGATACGCAGTATTTT
CDR3aa: CASSRSLGVAGGPADTQYF

abundance: -
v_gene: TRBV20-1
j_gene: TRBJ2-7
d_gene: -
CDR3nt: TGCAGTGCTCGTCCCGGGGTCTCCTACGAGCAGTACTTC
CDR3aa: CSARPGVSYEQYF

abundance: -
v_gene: TRBV29-1
j_gene: TRBJ2-1
d_gene: -
CDR3nt: TGCAGCGCCGTGGGACTTTACAATGAGCAGTTCTTC
CDR3aa: CSAVGLYNEQFF

abundance: many
v_gene: TRBV7-9
j_gene: TRBJ2-7
d_gene: TRBD1
CDR3nt: TGTGCCAGCAGCTTTGGTGACGGGACAGGGGCCTACGAGCAGTACTTC
CDR3aa: CASSFGDGTGAYEQYF

abundance: many
v_gene: TRBV27
j_gene: TRBJ1-1
d_gene: -
CDR3nt: TGTGCCAGCAGTTATCGGAGGGAATCATCTGAAGCTTTCTTT
CDR3aa: CASSYRRESSEAFF

abundance: few
v_gene: TRBV12-3/TRBV12-4
j_gene: TRBJ1-2
d_gene: TRBD1
CDR3nt: TGTGCCAGCAGTTTCTCAGGGGGCGGTGGCTACACCTTC
CDR3aa: CASSFSGGGGYTF

abundance: -
v_gene: TRBV10-3
j_gene: TRBJ2-7
d_gene: TRBD2
CDR3nt: TGTGCCATCAGTGGGACTAGCGGTGGGAGCTCCTACGAGCAGTACTTC
CDR3aa: CAISGTSGGSSYEQYF

abundance: many
v_gene: TRBV5-1
j_gene: TRBJ2-7
d_gene: -
CDR3nt: TGCGCCAGCAGCTTGAGGTCTGTAAGGAGCTCCTACGAGCAGTACTTC
CDR3aa: CASSLRSVRSSYEQYF

abundance: many
v_gene: TRBV20-1
j_gene: TRBJ2-1
d_gene: TRBD2
CDR3nt: TGCAGTGCTAGATCAACTAGCGGGAGGGATGAGCAGTTCTTC
CDR3aa: CSARSTSGRDEQFF

abundance: many
v_gene: TRBV25-1
j_gene: TRBJ2-1
d_gene: -
CDR3nt: TGTGCCAGCAGTCACCCCGGGGGCTACAATGAGCAGTTCTTC
CDR3aa: CASSHPGGYNEQFF

abundance: many
v_gene: TRBV12-3/TRBV12-4
j_gene: TRBJ1-2
d_gene: TRBD1
CDR3nt: TGTGCCAGCAGTCAGTACAGGGGGATCAACTATGGCTACACCTTC
CDR3aa: CASSQYRGINYGYTF

abundance: many
v_gene: TRBV7-2
j_gene: TRBJ2-3
d_gene: TRBD2
CDR3nt: TGTGCCAGCAGCATTCGACTAGCTCGGGGCACAGATACGCAGTATTTT
CDR3aa: CASSIRLARGTDTQYF

abundance: few
v_gene: TRBV29-1
j_gene: TRBJ2-3
d_gene: TRBD1
CDR3nt: TGCAGCGTCCACCCGTCAACCCCACAGGGGGAGACTCCCACAGATACGCAGTATTTT
CDR3aa: CSVHPSTPQGETPTDTQYF

abundance: many
v_gene: TRBV20-1
j_gene: TRBJ1-5
d_gene: TRBD1
CDR3nt: TGCAGTGCCAGGGACAGGGACAATCAGCCCCAGCATTTT
CDR3aa: CSARDRDNQPQHF

abundance: many
v_gene: TRBV29-1
j_gene: TRBJ2-7
d_gene: -
CDR3nt: TGCAGCGTTGAGGACCTGGTTACCTACGAGCAGTACTTC
CDR3aa: CSVEDLVTYEQYF

abundance: many
v_gene: TRBV12-3/TRBV12-4
j_gene: TRBJ2-1
d_gene: TRBD2
CDR3nt: TGTGCCAGCAGTTTCCGCTCTAGCGGGAGCAATGAGCAGTTCTTC
CDR3aa: CASSFRSSGSNEQFF

abundance: many
v_gene: TRBV29-1
j_gene: TRBJ2-7
d_gene: -
CDR3nt: TGCAGCGTTGCTGGAACGGGGGGCCCTTCATACGAGCAGTACTTC
CDR3aa: CSVAGTGGPSYEQYF